This TCR beta chain is from a study of PD-L1 blockade in urothelial cancer. Across the study: Twenty-five of 29 patients were men who had bladder-origin urothelial cancer. Individuals in the cohort had been given 0 to 3 earlier chemotherapy regimens.

Produced via immunoSEQ multiplex PCR; TCRdb's table is partial and in-frame only. The sample has about 88,000 clones; 90% are singletons. Germline V gives CDR1 SGDLS, CDR2 YYNGEE. The CDR3 contains 18 residues. V lost 4 bases, J lost 4 bases, and 13 bases stayed unmatched. Patients were living with locally advanced or metastatic urothelial carcinoma. This receptor was obtained from a man between 60 and 75 years old with urothelial cancer. Specimen: PBMCs, collected around atezolizumab (anti-PD-L1) treatment. V gene TRBV9 combines with J gene TRBJ2-3, with 12 bases matching TRBD2. In DNA form, the CDR3 reads TGTGCCAGCAGCATCCAGACTAGCGGGAGTACCTATGCAGATACGCAGTATTTT. This translates into CASSIQTSGSTYADTQYF.